This T cell receptor beta chain derives from a study of blood T cell repertoires in COVID-19. The CDR3 spans 21 residues. TCRdb's copy holds only in-frame clones and misses some; the assay was immunoSEQ multiplex PCR. The table includes 490,000 or so clones, roughly 90% detected once. This TCR came from a woman in her 40s who had recovered from COVID-19. The sequenced sample consisted of PBMCs or T cells enriched from blood (not recorded which). This rearrangement joins TRBV21-1 to TRBJ2-1; no check of the table's D call, TRBD2, against the DNA was made. TRBV21-1 is a known pseudogene. The CDR3 is CASSKGLRTTSGYSSYNEQFF. The DNA of the CDR3 is TGTGCCAGCAGCAAAGGACTTAGAACGACTAGCGGGTATAGCTCCTACAATGAGCAGTTCTTC.